This is a list of T cell receptor beta chains from one sample in a study of tumor-infiltrating lymphocytes in primary liver carcinoma. TCRdb independently ran MiXCR on the multiplex PCR reads; one entry per CDR3 protein. The sample has approximately 37,000 distinct CDR3 sequences, 70% to 80% seen once. The material sequenced was liver tumor tissue from sampling region 4. These receptors came from a man aged 35-49 years with primary liver carcinoma and hepatitis B virus infection. The CDR3 runs from the conserved cysteine through the conserved F or W. A D gene is named only where the DNA matches it firmly. For some rows the clone size is stated as once, few or many, or as a class when expanded; others skip it.

>many|NA|TRBV20-1|TRBJ1-6
TGCAGTGCTAGTCAGCCGGGCTCGGGTTCACCCCTCCACTTT
CSASQPGSGSPLHF
>NA|NA|TRBV29-1|TRBJ1-1
TGCAGCGTTGAAGGAGGGGACACGGTGAACACTGAAGCTTTCTTT
CSVEGGDTVNTEAFF
>medium-sized|NA|TRBV6-2/TRBV6-3|TRBJ2-7
TGTGCCAGCAGTTCGTTGCTAGCCGACTACGAGCAGTACTTC
CASSSLLADYEQYF
>NA|NA|TRBV13|TRBJ2-7
TGTGTCAGCAGCCACTCCTACGAGCAGTACTTC
CVSSHSYEQYF
>many|NA|TRBV20-1|TRBJ2-1
TGCAGTGCTAGCGCTTCTACCTACAATGAGCAGTTCTTC
CSASASTYNEQFF
>NA|TRBD2|TRBV11-2|TRBJ2-3
TGTGCCACCAACTTAGGGCGACTAGCGGGATTTACGCAGTATTTT
CATNLGRLAGFTQYF
>few|NA|TRBV5-6|TRBJ1-1
TGTGCCAGCAGCTTGGAGAGGGAAACTGAGGTTTTCTTT
CASSLERETEVFF
>NA|NA|TRBV24-1|TRBJ2-3
TGTGCCACCAGTGGTTGGTCGGGAGTTAGTACAGATACGCAGTATTTT
CATSGWSGVSTDTQYF
>few|NA|TRBV11-2|TRBJ2-1
TGTACCAGCATCTTAGCTCGTAACAATGAGCAGTTCTTC
CTSILARNNEQFF
>many|NA|TRBV28|TRBJ2-5
TGTGCCAGCAGCCTCACAGGGCAGGGAGAGACCCAGTACTTC
CASSLTGQGETQYF